Each of the 3 T cell receptor beta chains below was sequenced from the same sample in a study of control samples from healthy donors and cancer patients. The method was immunoSEQ multiplex PCR; TCRdb's version includes in-frame clones alone and lacks a portion of them. The sample holds around 100,000 clones; around 89% are singletons and the top ten take around an eighth. The sample was blood. These receptors were collected from a woman in her 70s in good health.

The chain uses TRBV27 and TRBJ1-2, with 10 bases lining up with TRBD1. The CDR3 is made up of 14 amino acids. Germline CDR1 MNHEY, CDR2 SMNVEV (reference sequence). The V gene end was trimmed by 3 bases and the J gene end by 8 bases; junction bases not matched to a gene: 6. CDR3 sequence (DNA): TGTGCCAGCAGTTTTACGGACAGGGGGAGCGGCTACACCTTC. As protein: CASSFTDRGSGYTF.

This sequence joins TRBV5-1 and TRBJ2-2; 7 bases are a match to TRBD2. Germline V lookup: CDR1 SGHRS, CDR2 YFSETQ. The CDR3 loop spans 15 amino acids. V shed 5 bases and J 6 bases; nucleotides not matched to a gene: 10. CDR3 protein: CASRTVYRGAGELFF. The CDR3 DNA reads TGCGCCAGCAGGACAGTTTATCGGGGGGCCGGGGAGCTGTTTTTT.

The chain employs TRBV5-6 and TRBJ1-2, with D hard to call. Germline V CDR1 and CDR2: SGHDT, YYEEEE. Between the trimmed V and J ends, which lost 0 bases and 4 bases, there was a span of 4 bases. The CDR3 is 12 amino acids. CDR3 region: CASSLEGYGYTF. The CDR3 DNA reads TGTGCCAGCAGCTTGGAAGGCTATGGCTACACCTTC. Variable domain in full (rest from reference TRBV5-6 and TRBJ1-2): DAGVTQSPTHLIKTRGQQVTLRCSPKSGHDTVSWYQQALGQGPQFIFQYYEEEERQRGNFPDRFSGHQFPNYSSELNVNALLLGDSALYLCASSLEGYGYTFGSGTRLTVV.